This is a list of T cell receptor beta chains from one sample in a study of T cells after yellow fever vaccination. TCRdb called the 5' RACE reads again in MiXCR, with one record for every CDR3 protein. The repertoire holds 50,000 to 75,000 distinct CDR3 sequences, with approximately 5.5% as singletons. Sequenced material: PBMCs, either bulk or a sorted T-cell subset (CD4+, CD8+, memory, or dextramer-sorted; not recorded which), taken on the day of the yellow fever booster vaccination. The receptor source for this set is a man between 18 and 29 years old who received the YFV17D yellow fever vaccine. Each CDR3 is given with its conserved first and last residue. Fields, in order: J gene, V gene, D gene, clone size, CDR3 DNA, CDR3 protein. A D gene is named only where the DNA matches it firmly. Size values are once, few and many counts, or a class for expanded clones, and some rows have none.

j_gene: TRBJ1-1
v_gene: TRBV7-9
d_gene: .
abundance: few
CDR3nt: TGTGCCAGCAGCAACGAAGGGGGGGAGGGAACTGAAGCTTTCTTT
CDR3aa: CASSNEGGEGTEAFF

j_gene: TRBJ2-1
v_gene: TRBV20-1
d_gene: .
abundance: many
CDR3nt: TGCAGTGCTAGGGGGACGGGGGCCCTCAATGAGCAGTTCTTC
CDR3aa: CSARGTGALNEQFF

j_gene: TRBJ2-3
v_gene: TRBV20-1
d_gene: TRBD2
abundance: many
CDR3nt: TGCAGTGCTAGAGAAAATGGACGGGGAGGGGATACGCAGTATTTT
CDR3aa: CSARENGRGGDTQYF

j_gene: TRBJ1-1
v_gene: TRBV5-1
d_gene: .
abundance: few
CDR3nt: TGCGCCAGCAGCCCGACAGGGAACACTGAAGCTTTCTTT
CDR3aa: CASSPTGNTEAFF

j_gene: TRBJ1-2
v_gene: TRBV4-1
d_gene: .
abundance: many
CDR3nt: TGCGCCAGCAGCCACCAGGACAGCCCCTACTATGGCTACACCTTC
CDR3aa: CASSHQDSPYYGYTF

j_gene: TRBJ1-2
v_gene: TRBV19
d_gene: .
abundance: few
CDR3nt: TGTGCCAGTAGCACTAACCGGGGATCCACTAACTATGGCTACACCTTC
CDR3aa: CASSTNRGSTNYGYTF

j_gene: TRBJ1-2
v_gene: TRBV29-1
d_gene: .
abundance: many
CDR3nt: TGCAGCGTTGTTGAGAGTACCGGCTATGGCTACACCTTC
CDR3aa: CSVVESTGYGYTF

j_gene: TRBJ2-1
v_gene: TRBV5-4
d_gene: TRBD2
abundance: .
CDR3nt: TGTGCCAGCAGCCCCATAGCGGGGGGCACGAATGAGCAGTTCTTC
CDR3aa: CASSPIAGGTNEQFF

j_gene: TRBJ2-1
v_gene: TRBV5-1
d_gene: TRBD1
abundance: few
CDR3nt: TGCGCCAGCAGCTGGGACAGGACCTACAATGAGCAGTTCTTC
CDR3aa: CASSWDRTYNEQFF

j_gene: TRBJ2-5
v_gene: TRBV2
d_gene: .
abundance: .
CDR3nt: TGTGCCAGCAGTGGGACAGCCCGGGGGGAGACCCAGTACTTC
CDR3aa: CASSGTARGETQYF

j_gene: TRBJ2-7
v_gene: TRBV27
d_gene: TRBD1
abundance: many
CDR3nt: TGTGCCAGCAGGGGACAGGGGCTTTCCTACGAGCAGTACTTC
CDR3aa: CASRGQGLSYEQYF

j_gene: TRBJ2-5
v_gene: TRBV27
d_gene: TRBD1
abundance: few
CDR3nt: TGTGCCAGCAGTTTAGGCAGGGGGCCAGAGACCCAGTACTTC
CDR3aa: CASSLGRGPETQYF

j_gene: TRBJ2-3
v_gene: TRBV9
d_gene: .
abundance: many
CDR3nt: TGTGCCAGCAGCGATAGCGAGGTAAAGGGTGGAGATACGCAGTATTTT
CDR3aa: CASSDSEVKGGDTQYF

j_gene: TRBJ1-5
v_gene: TRBV7-2
d_gene: .
abundance: many
CDR3nt: TGTGCCAGCAGCCCATCCTCTGGGCCCCAGCATTTT
CDR3aa: CASSPSSGPQHF

j_gene: TRBJ2-7
v_gene: TRBV7-9
d_gene: .
abundance: .
CDR3nt: TGTGCCAGCAGCTGGGGTGGGATCGGGGGTTTCGGCGAGCAGTACTTC
CDR3aa: CASSWGGIGGFGEQYF

j_gene: TRBJ2-7
v_gene: TRBV2
d_gene: .
abundance: .
CDR3nt: TGTGCCAGCAGCCATACTATTCCGAGTTCCTACGAGCAGTACTTC
CDR3aa: CASSHTIPSSYEQYF

j_gene: TRBJ2-3
v_gene: TRBV11-2
d_gene: .
abundance: many
CDR3nt: TGTGCCAGCAGCTTCGGCGGGGATAGGGCAGATACGCAGTATTTT
CDR3aa: CASSFGGDRADTQYF

j_gene: TRBJ1-6
v_gene: TRBV21-1
d_gene: .
abundance: .
CDR3nt: TGTGCCAGCAGCCAGGATTGGACAGGTCACAATTCACCCCTCCACTTT
CDR3aa: CASSQDWTGHNSPLHF

j_gene: TRBJ1-6
v_gene: TRBV5-5
d_gene: TRBD1
abundance: .
CDR3nt: TGTGCCAGCAGCCCGGGACAGGCCTTCCGCCGGGATAATTCACCCCTCCACTTT
CDR3aa: CASSPGQAFRRDNSPLHF

j_gene: TRBJ2-5
v_gene: TRBV7-2
d_gene: .
abundance: .
CDR3nt: TGTGCCAGCAGTCGTCTCGGTGGCAGAGAGACCCAGTACTTC
CDR3aa: CASSRLGGRETQYF

j_gene: TRBJ2-3
v_gene: TRBV29-1
d_gene: TRBD2
abundance: many
CDR3nt: TGCAGCGTTGCTAGGCCTAGCGGATCTAGCACAGATACGCAGTATTTT
CDR3aa: CSVARPSGSSTDTQYF

j_gene: TRBJ2-7
v_gene: TRBV6-6
d_gene: .
abundance: many
CDR3nt: TGTGCCAGCAGTTTAAATGATGCATACGAGCAGTACTTC
CDR3aa: CASSLNDAYEQYF

j_gene: TRBJ2-5
v_gene: TRBV7-9
d_gene: .
abundance: many
CDR3nt: TGTGCCAGCAGCTTAGCCCATTGGGAGACCCAGTACTTC
CDR3aa: CASSLAHWETQYF

j_gene: TRBJ2-2
v_gene: TRBV4-3
d_gene: .
abundance: few
CDR3nt: TGCGCCAGCAGCCAAGACCTTGGCAGAGACAGACGGAACACCGGGGAGCTGTTTTTT
CDR3aa: CASSQDLGRDRRNTGELFF

j_gene: TRBJ2-5
v_gene: TRBV7-9
d_gene: .
abundance: many
CDR3nt: TGTGCCAGCAGCCCGGGGACTGAACAAGAGACCCAGTACTTC
CDR3aa: CASSPGTEQETQYF

j_gene: TRBJ2-7
v_gene: TRBV7-9
d_gene: .
abundance: .
CDR3nt: TGTGCCAGCAGCTTAGGGCAGGGGATACCCGAGCAGTACTTC
CDR3aa: CASSLGQGIPEQYF

j_gene: TRBJ2-1
v_gene: TRBV4-1
d_gene: .
abundance: .
CDR3nt: TGCGCCAGCAGGGACATTGATTCCGTCGAGCAGTTCTTC
CDR3aa: CASRDIDSVEQFF

j_gene: TRBJ2-3
v_gene: TRBV4-1
d_gene: .
abundance: .
CDR3nt: TGCGCCAGCAGCCAAGATCCGGGGAGCTTCACAGATACGCAGTATTTT
CDR3aa: CASSQDPGSFTDTQYF

j_gene: TRBJ1-6
v_gene: TRBV12-3/TRBV12-4
d_gene: .
abundance: many
CDR3nt: TGTGCCAGCAGGGAGTTCCCCCCTATTGATTCACCCCTCCACTTT
CDR3aa: CASREFPPIDSPLHF

j_gene: TRBJ2-3
v_gene: TRBV2
d_gene: .
abundance: .
CDR3nt: TGTGCCAGCAGTGAAGCGTTACTAGCTCGCGGGGAGCAGTATTTT
CDR3aa: CASSEALLARGEQYF

j_gene: TRBJ1-2
v_gene: TRBV5-1
d_gene: TRBD1
abundance: few
CDR3nt: TGCGCCAGCAGCTTGAGGGGGACAGGGGGCGACTATGGCTACACCTTC
CDR3aa: CASSLRGTGGDYGYTF

j_gene: TRBJ2-5
v_gene: TRBV7-9
d_gene: .
abundance: many
CDR3nt: TGTGCCAGCAACCCCCTGAAGACCCAGTACTTC
CDR3aa: CASNPLKTQYF

j_gene: TRBJ1-1
v_gene: TRBV12-3/TRBV12-4
d_gene: .
abundance: many
CDR3nt: TGTGCCAGCAGTTTACCCGGGGCGGTGACTGAAGCTTTCTTT
CDR3aa: CASSLPGAVTEAFF

j_gene: TRBJ1-4
v_gene: TRBV28
d_gene: .
abundance: .
CDR3nt: TGTGCCAGCAGATTTATGACAGGATCCAATGAAAAACTGTTTTTT
CDR3aa: CASRFMTGSNEKLFF

j_gene: TRBJ2-7
v_gene: TRBV5-1
d_gene: .
abundance: few
CDR3nt: TGCGCCAGCAGCCTAAGACAGCACTACGAGCAGTACTTC
CDR3aa: CASSLRQHYEQYF

j_gene: TRBJ1-1
v_gene: TRBV5-4
d_gene: .
abundance: many
CDR3nt: TGTGCCAGCAGCTTGGGTTCGGCGGTGAACACTGAAGCTTTCTTT
CDR3aa: CASSLGSAVNTEAFF

j_gene: TRBJ2-3
v_gene: TRBV29-1
d_gene: TRBD1
abundance: many
CDR3nt: TGCAGCTCCCGGGACAGGGCTGATTTAAATACGCAGTATTTT
CDR3aa: CSSRDRADLNTQYF

j_gene: TRBJ2-3
v_gene: TRBV6-5
d_gene: .
abundance: .
CDR3nt: TGTGCCAGCAGCAAAAACGCGGACCTACCAGATACGCAGTATTTT
CDR3aa: CASSKNADLPDTQYF

j_gene: TRBJ1-5
v_gene: TRBV4-2
d_gene: TRBD1
abundance: .
CDR3nt: TGTGACAGCAGCCAAGAGACAGGGGTTAGCAATCAGCACCAGCATTTT
CDR3aa: CDSSQETGVSNQHQHF

j_gene: TRBJ2-2
v_gene: TRBV12-3/TRBV12-4
d_gene: .
abundance: few
CDR3nt: TGTGCCAGCAGTTTAGGCCGGGGGCTCACCGGGGAGCTGTTTTTT
CDR3aa: CASSLGRGLTGELFF

j_gene: TRBJ2-2
v_gene: TRBV6-2/TRBV6-3
d_gene: .
abundance: few
CDR3nt: TGTGCCAGCCTGACTTTACGGGCGGTCGGGGAGCTGTTTTTT
CDR3aa: CASLTLRAVGELFF

j_gene: TRBJ2-7
v_gene: TRBV7-9
d_gene: .
abundance: many
CDR3nt: TGTGCCAGCAGCCCCCGGGCCTCCTACGAGCAGTACTTC
CDR3aa: CASSPRASYEQYF

j_gene: TRBJ2-7
v_gene: TRBV2
d_gene: TRBD1
abundance: few
CDR3nt: TGTGCCAGCAGTGAAGACAGGGGGCACGAGCAGTACTTC
CDR3aa: CASSEDRGHEQYF

j_gene: TRBJ2-2
v_gene: TRBV7-3
d_gene: .
abundance: many
CDR3nt: TGTGCCAGCAGCTCCCAATGGCGGGACACGATGGAGAACACCGGGGAGCTGTTTTTT
CDR3aa: CASSSQWRDTMENTGELFF

j_gene: TRBJ1-2
v_gene: TRBV6-5
d_gene: .
abundance: many
CDR3nt: TGTGCCAGCAGAGAACAGGGTCTATATGGCTACACCTTC
CDR3aa: CASREQGLYGYTF

j_gene: TRBJ1-2
v_gene: TRBV7-9
d_gene: TRBD1
abundance: few
CDR3nt: TGTGCCAGCAGCTCCCCGACAGGGGGACAAGGCTACACCTTC
CDR3aa: CASSSPTGGQGYTF

j_gene: TRBJ1-6
v_gene: TRBV4-1
d_gene: .
abundance: few
CDR3nt: TGCGCCAGCAGCCAAGTAGCGCGAGGGGATAATTCACCCCTCCACTTT
CDR3aa: CASSQVARGDNSPLHF

j_gene: TRBJ2-2
v_gene: TRBV12-3/TRBV12-4
d_gene: TRBD2
abundance: many
CDR3nt: TGTGCCAGCAGTCTCGGGGGGGCGTTGAACACCGGGGAGCTGTTTTTT
CDR3aa: CASSLGGALNTGELFF

j_gene: TRBJ1-1
v_gene: TRBV29-1
d_gene: .
abundance: many
CDR3nt: TGCAGCGCAATCCAGTTCATGGGTACTGAAGCTTTCTTT
CDR3aa: CSAIQFMGTEAFF

j_gene: TRBJ2-3
v_gene: TRBV7-2
d_gene: TRBD2
abundance: many
CDR3nt: TGTGCCAGCAGCTTGGGGCTAGCGGGGTACACAGATACGCAGTATTTT
CDR3aa: CASSLGLAGYTDTQYF

j_gene: TRBJ2-7
v_gene: TRBV18
d_gene: TRBD2
abundance: once
CDR3nt: TGTGCCAGCTCACCTAACGGGGGGGCCACCTACGAGCAGTACTTC
CDR3aa: CASSPNGGATYEQYF

j_gene: TRBJ1-5
v_gene: TRBV10-3
d_gene: TRBD1
abundance: few
CDR3nt: TGTGCCGTCCTGGTGGACAGGGATAATCAGCCCCAGCATTTT
CDR3aa: CAVLVDRDNQPQHF

j_gene: TRBJ2-2
v_gene: TRBV27
d_gene: TRBD1
abundance: many
CDR3nt: TGTGCCAGCAGTCGCCTCCGGGACAGGGGAACCGGGGAGCTGTTTTTT
CDR3aa: CASSRLRDRGTGELFF

j_gene: TRBJ2-1
v_gene: TRBV7-7
d_gene: .
abundance: many
CDR3nt: TGTGCTAGCAGCTTAGAGGTGGGGAATGAGCAGTTCTTC
CDR3aa: CASSLEVGNEQFF